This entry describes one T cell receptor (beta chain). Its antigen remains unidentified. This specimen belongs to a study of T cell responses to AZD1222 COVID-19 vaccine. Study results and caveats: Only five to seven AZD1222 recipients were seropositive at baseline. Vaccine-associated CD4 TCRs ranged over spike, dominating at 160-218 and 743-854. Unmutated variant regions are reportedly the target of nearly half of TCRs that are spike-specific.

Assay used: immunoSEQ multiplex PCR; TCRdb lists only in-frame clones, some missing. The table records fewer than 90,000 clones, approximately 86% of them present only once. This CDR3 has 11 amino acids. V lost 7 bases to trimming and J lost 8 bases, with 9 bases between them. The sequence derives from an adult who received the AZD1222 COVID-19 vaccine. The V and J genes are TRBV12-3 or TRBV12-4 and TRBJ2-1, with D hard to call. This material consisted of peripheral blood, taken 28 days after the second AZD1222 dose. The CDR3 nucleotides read TGTGCCAGCATGCTTGGCGATGAGCAGTTCTTC. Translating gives CASMLGDEQFF.